One T cell receptor beta chain is described in this entry. Its antigen is currently unknown. The data stem from a study of blood T cells in healthy people across ages. Findings and caveats of the study: Estimates drawn from one million T cells were deemed to understate diversity.

For the second PCR, which ran for about 6 to 11 cycles, a sample-barcoded 5' primer and a J-beta primer mix were used. TCRdb passed the 5' RACE reads through MiXCR, listing each CDR3 protein once. The sample contains more than 650,000 distinct CDR3 sequences, under 30% of which appear only once. Germline assignment: CDR1 MDHEN and CDR2 SYDVKM. V lost 7 bases, J lost 3 bases, and 16 bases lay in between. The CDR3 runs to 14 residues. These records were also assigned to another study, of T cells of mothers and their children.

This clonotype originated in a boy younger than 18 in good health. Sequencing used blood. The gene calls are TRBV28 and TRBJ2-7; the D gene is possibly TRBD2 (6 bases). For the CDR3, the DNA is TGTGCCAGCATTTTTGGGGGGTCCGACTACGAGCAGTACTTC. The encoded protein is CASIFGGSDYEQYF.